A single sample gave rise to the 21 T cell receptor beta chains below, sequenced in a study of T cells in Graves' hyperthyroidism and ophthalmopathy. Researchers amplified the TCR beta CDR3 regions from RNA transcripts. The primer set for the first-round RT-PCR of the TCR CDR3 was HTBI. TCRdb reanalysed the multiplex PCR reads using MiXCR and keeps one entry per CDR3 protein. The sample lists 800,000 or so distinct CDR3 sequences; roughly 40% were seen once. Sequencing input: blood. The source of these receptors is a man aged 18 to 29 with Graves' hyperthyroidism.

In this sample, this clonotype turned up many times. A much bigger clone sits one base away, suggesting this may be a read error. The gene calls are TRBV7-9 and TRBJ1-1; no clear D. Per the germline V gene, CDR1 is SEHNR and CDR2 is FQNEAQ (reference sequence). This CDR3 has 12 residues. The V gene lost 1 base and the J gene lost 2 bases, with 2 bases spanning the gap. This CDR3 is CASSLDNTEAFF. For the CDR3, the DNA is TGTGCCAGCAGCTTAGACAACACTGAAGCTTTCTTT.

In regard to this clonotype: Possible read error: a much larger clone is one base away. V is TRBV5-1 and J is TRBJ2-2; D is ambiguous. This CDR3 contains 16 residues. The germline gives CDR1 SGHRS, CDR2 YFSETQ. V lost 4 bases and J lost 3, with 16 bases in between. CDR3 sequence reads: CASSLTNGRHTGELFF. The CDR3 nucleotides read TGCGCCAGCAGCCTAACTAACGGCCGGCACACCGGGGAGCTGTTTTTT.

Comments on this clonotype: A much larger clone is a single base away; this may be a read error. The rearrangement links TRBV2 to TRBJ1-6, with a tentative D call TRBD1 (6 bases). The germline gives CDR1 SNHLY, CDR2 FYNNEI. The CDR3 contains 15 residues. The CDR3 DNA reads TGTGCCATCAGTTCCGGGACACACTATAATTCACCCCTCCACTTT. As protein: CAISSGTHYNSPLHF.

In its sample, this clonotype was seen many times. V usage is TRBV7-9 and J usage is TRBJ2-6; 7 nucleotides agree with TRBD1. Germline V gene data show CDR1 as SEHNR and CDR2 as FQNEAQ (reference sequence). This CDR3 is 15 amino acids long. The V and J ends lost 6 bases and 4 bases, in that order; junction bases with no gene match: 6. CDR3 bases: TGTGCCAGCAGTCCCGACAGGGACGGGGCCAACGTCCTGACTTTC. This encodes CASSPDRDGANVLTF.

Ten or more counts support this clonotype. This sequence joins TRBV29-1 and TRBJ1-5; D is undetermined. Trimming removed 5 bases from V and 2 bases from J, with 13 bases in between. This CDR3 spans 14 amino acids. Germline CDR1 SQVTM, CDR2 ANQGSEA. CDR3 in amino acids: CSVSATAGNQPQHF. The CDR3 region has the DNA TGCAGCGTTTCTGCCACAGCGGGCAATCAGCCCCAGCATTTT.

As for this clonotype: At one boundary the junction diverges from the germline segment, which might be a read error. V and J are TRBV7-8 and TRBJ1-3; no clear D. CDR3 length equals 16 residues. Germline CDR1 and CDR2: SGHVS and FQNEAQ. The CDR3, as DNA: TGCGCCAGCAGCCTAACCTATTCCGGGCCGAGGAACACCATATATTTT. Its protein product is CASSLTYSGPRNTIYF.

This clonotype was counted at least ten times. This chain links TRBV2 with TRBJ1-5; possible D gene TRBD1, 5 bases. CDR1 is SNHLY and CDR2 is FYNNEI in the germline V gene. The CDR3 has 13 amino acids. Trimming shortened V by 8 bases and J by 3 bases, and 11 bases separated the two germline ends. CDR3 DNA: TGTGCCAGCTCACAGGCCTCCAATCAGCCCCAGCATTTT. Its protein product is CASSQASNQPQHF.

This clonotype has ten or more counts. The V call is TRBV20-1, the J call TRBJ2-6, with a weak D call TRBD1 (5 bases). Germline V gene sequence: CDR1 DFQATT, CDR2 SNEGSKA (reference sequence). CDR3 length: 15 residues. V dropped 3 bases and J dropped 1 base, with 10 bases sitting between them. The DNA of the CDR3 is TGCAGTGCTAGCGGCAAGGGGTCTGGGGCCAACGTCCTGACTTTC. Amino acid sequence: CSASGKGSGANVLTF.

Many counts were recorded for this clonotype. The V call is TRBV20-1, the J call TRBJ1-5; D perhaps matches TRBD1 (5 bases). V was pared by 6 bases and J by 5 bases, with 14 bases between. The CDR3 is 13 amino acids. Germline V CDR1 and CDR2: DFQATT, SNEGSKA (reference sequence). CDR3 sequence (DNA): TGCAGTGCCACAGGTCAAAGGGATCAGCCCCAGCATTTT. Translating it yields CSATGQRDQPQHF.

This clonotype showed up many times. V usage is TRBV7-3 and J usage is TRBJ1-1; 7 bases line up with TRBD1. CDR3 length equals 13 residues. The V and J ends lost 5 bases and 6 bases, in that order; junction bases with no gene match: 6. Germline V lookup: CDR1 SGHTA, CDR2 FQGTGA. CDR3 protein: CASSLDRTAEAFF. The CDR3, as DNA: TGTGCCAGCAGCCTGGACAGGACCGCTGAAGCTTTCTTT.

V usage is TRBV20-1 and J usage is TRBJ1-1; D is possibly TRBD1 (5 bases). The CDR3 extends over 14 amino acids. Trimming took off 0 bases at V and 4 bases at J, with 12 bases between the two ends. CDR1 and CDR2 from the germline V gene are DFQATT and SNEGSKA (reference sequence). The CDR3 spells CSARDAGPSTEAFF. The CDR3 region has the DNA TGCAGTGCTAGAGATGCAGGGCCGAGCACTGAAGCTTTCTTT.

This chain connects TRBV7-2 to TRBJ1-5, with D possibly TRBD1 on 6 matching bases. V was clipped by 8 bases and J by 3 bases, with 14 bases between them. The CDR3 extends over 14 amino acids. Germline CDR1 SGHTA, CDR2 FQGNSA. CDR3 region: CASSPGTNNQPQHF. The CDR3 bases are TGTGCCAGCTCACCGGGGACAAACAATCAGCCCCAGCATTTT.

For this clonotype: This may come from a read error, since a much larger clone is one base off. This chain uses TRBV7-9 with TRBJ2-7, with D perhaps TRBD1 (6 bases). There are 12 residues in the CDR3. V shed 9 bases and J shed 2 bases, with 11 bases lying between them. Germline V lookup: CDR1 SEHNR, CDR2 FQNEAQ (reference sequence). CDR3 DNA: TGTGCCAGATTGACAGGTCCCTACGAGCAGTACTTC. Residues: CARLTGPYEQYF.

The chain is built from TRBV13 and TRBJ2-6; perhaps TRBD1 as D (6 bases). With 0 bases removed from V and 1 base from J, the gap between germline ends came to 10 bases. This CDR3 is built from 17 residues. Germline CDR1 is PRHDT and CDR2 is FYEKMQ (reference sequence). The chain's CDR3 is CASSLGTGPSGANVLTF. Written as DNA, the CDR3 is TGTGCCAGCAGCTTAGGGACAGGACCATCTGGGGCCAACGTCCTGACTTTC. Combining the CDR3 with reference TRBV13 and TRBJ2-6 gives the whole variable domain AAGVIQSPRHLIKEKRETATLKCYPIPRHDTVYWYQQGPGQDPQFLISFYEKMQSDKGSIPDRFSAQQFSDYHSELNMSSLELGDSALYFCASSLGTGPSGANVLTFGAGSRLTVL.

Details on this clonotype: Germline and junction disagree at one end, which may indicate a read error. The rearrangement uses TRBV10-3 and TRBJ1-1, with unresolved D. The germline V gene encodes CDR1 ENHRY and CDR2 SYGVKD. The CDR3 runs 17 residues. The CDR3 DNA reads TGTGCCATCAGTGAGGTGGAGGGTCGTCTTATAGACACTGAAACTTTCTTT. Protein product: CAISEVEGRLIDTETFF.

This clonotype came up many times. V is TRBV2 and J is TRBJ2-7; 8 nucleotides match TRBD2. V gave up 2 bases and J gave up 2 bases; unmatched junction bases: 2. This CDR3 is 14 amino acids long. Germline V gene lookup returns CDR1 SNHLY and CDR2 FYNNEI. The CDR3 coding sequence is TGTGCCAGCAGTGAACAGCGGGGGACCTACGAGCAGTACTTC. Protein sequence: CASSEQRGTYEQYF.

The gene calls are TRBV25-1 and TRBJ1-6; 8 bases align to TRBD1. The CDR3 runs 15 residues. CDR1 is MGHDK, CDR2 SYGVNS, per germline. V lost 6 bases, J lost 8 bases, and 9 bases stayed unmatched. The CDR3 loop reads CASSPSGQGHSPLHF. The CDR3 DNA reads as TGTGCCAGCAGCCCAAGTGGACAGGGTCATTCACCCCTCCACTTT.

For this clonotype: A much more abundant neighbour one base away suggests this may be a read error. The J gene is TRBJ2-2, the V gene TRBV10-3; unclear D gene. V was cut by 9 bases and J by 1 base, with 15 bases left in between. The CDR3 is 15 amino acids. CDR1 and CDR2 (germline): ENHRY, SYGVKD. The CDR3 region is CAISDLGMNTGELFF. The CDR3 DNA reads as TGTGCCATATCCGACCTGGGAATGAACACCGGGGAGCTGTTTTTT.

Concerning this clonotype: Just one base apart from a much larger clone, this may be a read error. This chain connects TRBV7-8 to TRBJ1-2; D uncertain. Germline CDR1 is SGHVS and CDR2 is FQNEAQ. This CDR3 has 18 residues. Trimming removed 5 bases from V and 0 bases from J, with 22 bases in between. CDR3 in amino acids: CASSDYYRERETNYGYTF. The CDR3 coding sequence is TGTGCCAGCAGCGACTATTACCGGGAAAGGGAAACTAACTATGGCTACACCTTC. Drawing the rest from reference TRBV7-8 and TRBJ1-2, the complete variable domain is GAGVSQSPRYKVAKRGQDVALRCDPISGHVSLFWYQQALGQGPEFLTYFQNEAQLDKSGLPSDRFFAERPEGSVSTLKIQRTQQEDSAVYLCASSDYYRERETNYGYTFGSGTRLTVV.

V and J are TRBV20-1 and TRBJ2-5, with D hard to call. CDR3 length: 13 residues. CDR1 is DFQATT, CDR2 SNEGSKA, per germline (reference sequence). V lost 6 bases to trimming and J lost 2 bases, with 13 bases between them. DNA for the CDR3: TGCAGTGCCCGGACGTACCTTCAAGAGACCCAGTACTTC. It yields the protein CSARTYLQETQYF.

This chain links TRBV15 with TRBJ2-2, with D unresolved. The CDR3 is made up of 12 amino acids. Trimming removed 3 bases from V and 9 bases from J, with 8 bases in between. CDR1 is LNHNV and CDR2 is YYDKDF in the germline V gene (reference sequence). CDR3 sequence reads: CATSRKNRELFF. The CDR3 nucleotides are TGTGCCACCAGCAGGAAGAACAGGGAGCTGTTTTTT.